The 17 T cell receptor beta chains reported below all come from one sample, sequenced in a study of blood T cell repertoires in COVID-19. Profiled with immunoSEQ multiplex PCR; TCRdb holds only in-frame clones, not every one. The repertoire includes 140,000 or so clones, under 90% of them detected once, and 1.5% to 2% sits in the top ten. The sample was PBMCs or T cells enriched from blood (not recorded which). The source is a young woman who had been exposed to COVID-19.

This clone has more than one count but fewer than ten. The V gene is TRBV6-4, the J gene TRBJ2-1; D is possibly TRBD1 (5 bases). The ends were cut back, 2 bases at V and 5 bases at J, with 13 bases in the middle. Germline assignment: CDR1 MRHNA and CDR2 SNTAGT. There are 15 residues in the CDR3. CDR3 nucleotides: TGTGCCAGCAGTGACATGGCAGGGCCCAACAATGAGCAGTTCTTC. As protein: CASSDMAGPNNEQFF.

The gene calls are TRBV11-1 and TRBJ1-1, with unresolved D. The length of the CDR3 is 13 residues. Trimming took 5 bases from V and 0 from J, leaving 7 bases between them. Germline CDR1 and CDR2: SGHAT and FQDESV (reference sequence). CDR3 loop: CASSVQMNTEAFF. The DNA of the CDR3 is TGTGCCAGCAGCGTCCAGATGAACACTGAAGCTTTCTTT.

This clone is a singleton in its sample. The chain carries TRBV18 and TRBJ2-1, with 11 bases that match TRBD2. V lost 2 bases and J lost 4; bases outside the gene matches: 7. Germline CDR1 KGHSH, CDR2 LQKENI. This CDR3 has 17 residues. The CDR3 coding sequence is TGTGCCAGCTCACCAAGTACTAGCGGGAGTTTGTACAATGAGCAGTTCTTC. It encodes CASSPSTSGSLYNEQFF. Supplemented by reference TRBV18 and TRBJ2-1, the full variable domain reads NAGVMQNPRHLVRRRGQEARLRCSPMKGHSHVYWYRQLPEEGLKFMVYLQKENIIDESGMPKERFSAEFPKEGPSILRIQQVVRGDSAAYFCASSPSTSGSLYNEQFFGPGTRLTVL.

V is TRBV28 and J is TRBJ2-7; D gene uncertain. V was pared by 1 base and J by 4 bases, with 5 bases between. CDR3 length equals 12 residues. Germline values: CDR1 MDHEN, CDR2 SYDVKM. The CDR3 reads CASSLYMYEQYF. The CDR3 region has the DNA TGTGCCAGCAGTTTATATATGTACGAGCAGTACTTC.

The chain links TRBV9 to TRBJ2-2; 16 positions match TRBD2. Germline V gives CDR1 SGDLS, CDR2 YYNGEE. V lost 4 bases and J lost 4; bases outside the gene matches: 10. The CDR3 covers 19 residues. This CDR3 is CASSTPRGLAGGVTGELFF. DNA for the CDR3: TGTGCCAGCAGCACACCTCGGGGACTAGCGGGAGGGGTCACCGGGGAGCTGTTTTTT.

The rearrangement uses TRBV4-3 and TRBJ2-7, with a tentative D call TRBD1 (5 bases). Germline CDR1 is LGHNA and CDR2 is YSLEER. The CDR3 loop spans 17 amino acids. Trimming pared 0 bases from V and 6 bases from J, leaving 21 bases between. Here the CDR3 reads CASSQDPFTGKRGEQYF. The CDR3 nucleotides are TGCGCCAGCAGCCAAGACCCGTTCACGGGTAAAAGGGGCGAGCAGTACTTC.

The J gene is TRBJ1-1, the V gene TRBV19; 10 bases are a match to TRBD1. This CDR3 region has 15 residues. CDR1 and CDR2 (germline): LNHDA, SQIVND (reference sequence). V was clipped by 4 bases and J by 5 bases; unmatched bases: 7. CDR3: CASSTRQGAETEAFF. The CDR3, as DNA: TGTGCCAGTAGTACACGACAGGGGGCAGAAACTGAAGCTTTCTTT.

The chain recombines TRBV7-3 with TRBJ2-7; 7 bases align to TRBD1. Losses at the gene ends were 4 bases for V and 7 bases for J; bases not matched to a gene: 10. The CDR3 contains 14 residues. Germline assignment: CDR1 SGHTA and CDR2 FQGTGA. Written as DNA, the CDR3 is TGTGCCAGCAGCTCCCAGACAGGGTTGGGGGAGCAGTACTTC. Protein: CASSSQTGLGEQYF.

The chain employs TRBV11-2 and TRBJ1-1; D is possibly TRBD1 (6 bases). The CDR3 has 13 residues. Germline V gene lookup returns CDR1 SGHAT and CDR2 FQNNGV. Trimming took off 5 bases at V and 1 base at J, with 8 bases between the two ends. The CDR3 is CASSKTGNTEAFF. The CDR3 nucleotides are TGTGCCAGCAGCAAGACAGGGAACACTGAAGCTTTCTTT. The full variable domain, its missing parts supplied by reference TRBV11-2 and TRBJ1-1, is EAGVAQSPRYKIIEKRQSVAFWCNPISGHATLYWYQQILGQGPKLLIQFQNNGVVDDSQLPKDRFSAERLKGVDSTLKIQPAKLEDSAVYLCASSKTGNTEAFFGQGTRLTVV.

CDR3 sequence: CASPDLLGATNEKLFF. CDR3 nucleotide sequence: TGTGCCAGCCCCGATTTGTTGGGGGCGACTAATGAAAAACTGTTTTTT. The gene calls are TRBV21-1 and TRBJ1-4; TRBD1, the D gene given by the table, was not confirmed from the DNA. TRBV21-1 has pseudogene status. The CDR3 is 16 amino acids.

The chain uses TRBV2 and TRBJ1-5, with 9 positions matching TRBD1. This CDR3 is 14 amino acids long. CDR1 is SNHLY, CDR2 FYNNEI, per germline. Trimming took 6 bases from V and 7 from J; bases not matched to a gene: 7. The CDR3 protein is CASSTGQGSQPQHF. CDR3 nucleotide sequence: TGTGCCAGCAGCACGGGACAGGGTTCACAGCCCCAGCATTTT.

CDR3 residues: CASSFPGQGDYGYTF. The DNA for the CDR3 is TGTGCCAGCAGCTTCCCGGGACAGGGGGACTATGGCTACACCTTC. The chain uses TRBV7-9 and TRBJ1-2; 11 bases map to TRBD1. V lost 3 bases, J lost 3 bases, and 3 bases stayed unmatched. The CDR3 totals 15 residues. The germline V gene encodes CDR1 SEHNR and CDR2 FQNEAQ (reference sequence).

CDR3 in DNA: TGTGCCAGCAGAAGACAGGAGAACACTGAAGCTTTCTTT. Residues: CASRRQENTEAFF. This sequence joins TRBV28 and TRBJ1-1; D might be TRBD1 (6 bases). Trimming left V 6 bases short and J 1 base short, with 9 bases between. The germline gives CDR1 MDHEN, CDR2 SYDVKM. This CDR3 has 13 amino acids. Drawing the rest from reference TRBV28 and TRBJ1-1, the complete variable domain is DVKVTQSSRYLVKRTGEKVFLECVQDMDHENMFWYRQDPGLGLRLIYFSYDVKMKEKGDIPEGYSVSREKKERFSLILESASTNQTSMYLCASRRQENTEAFFGQGTRLTVV.

The V and J genes are TRBV19 and TRBJ1-6, with D possibly TRBD1 on 6 matching bases. CDR3 size: 14 residues. Trimming shortened V by 3 bases and J by 10 bases, and 13 bases separated the two germline ends. Germline V lookup: CDR1 LNHDA, CDR2 SQIVND (reference sequence). CDR3 nucleotide sequence: TGTGCCAGTAGTATTGGACAGCGGTTGTCACCCCTCCACTTT. Protein sequence: CASSIGQRLSPLHF.

V usage is TRBV18 and J usage is TRBJ1-5, with 8 bases aligning to TRBD1. This CDR3 contains 15 residues. The germline V gene encodes CDR1 KGHSH and CDR2 LQKENI. V gave up 4 bases and J gave up 2 bases; unmatched junction bases: 4. This CDR3 reads CASSRQGLGNQPQHF. The CDR3 DNA sequence: TGTGCCAGCTCACGACAGGGGCTCGGCAATCAGCCCCAGCATTTT.

This chain joins TRBV2 and TRBJ2-3; tentatively, D is TRBD2 (5 bases). There are 15 residues in the CDR3. Per the germline V gene, CDR1 is SNHLY and CDR2 is FYNNEI. The V and J ends lost 2 bases and 0 bases respectively, with 9 bases between them. The CDR3 here is CASSEYGGSTDTQYF. The CDR3 DNA sequence: TGTGCCAGCAGTGAATATGGAGGTAGCACAGATACGCAGTATTTT.

V gene TRBV28 combines with J gene TRBJ2-5, with D maybe TRBD2 (5 bases). Trimming pared 6 bases from V and 5 bases from J, leaving 10 bases between. CDR1 is MDHEN, CDR2 SYDVKM, per germline. The CDR3 is 12 amino acids. This chain's CDR3 is CASRNPGETQYF. Here the CDR3 DNA reads TGTGCCAGCAGGAATCCGGGGGAGACCCAGTACTTC. The full variable domain, rest sourced from reference TRBV28 and TRBJ2-5, is DVKVTQSSRYLVKRTGEKVFLECVQDMDHENMFWYRQDPGLGLRLIYFSYDVKMKEKGDIPEGYSVSREKKERFSLILESASTNQTSMYLCASRNPGETQYFGPGTRLLVL.